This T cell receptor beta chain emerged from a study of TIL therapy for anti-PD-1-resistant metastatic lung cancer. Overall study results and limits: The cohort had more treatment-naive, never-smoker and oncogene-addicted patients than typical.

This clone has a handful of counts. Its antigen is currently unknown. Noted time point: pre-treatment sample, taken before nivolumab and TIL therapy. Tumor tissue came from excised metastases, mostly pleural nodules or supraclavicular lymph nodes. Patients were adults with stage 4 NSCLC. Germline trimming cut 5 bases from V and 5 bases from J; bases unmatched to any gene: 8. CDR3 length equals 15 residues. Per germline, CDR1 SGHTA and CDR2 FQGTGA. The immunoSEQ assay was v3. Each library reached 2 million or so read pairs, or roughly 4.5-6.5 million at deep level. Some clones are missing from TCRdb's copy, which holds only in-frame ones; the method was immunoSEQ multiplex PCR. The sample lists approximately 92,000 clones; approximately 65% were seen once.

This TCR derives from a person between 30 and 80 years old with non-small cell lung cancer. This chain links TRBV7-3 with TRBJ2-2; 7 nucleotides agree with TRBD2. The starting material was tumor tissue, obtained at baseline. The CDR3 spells CASSPREGWTGELFF. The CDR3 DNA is TGTGCCAGCAGCCCTAGGGAGGGATGGACCGGGGAGCTGTTTTTT.